This paragraph covers one TCR beta chain sequence. This entry is derived from a study of control samples from healthy donors and cancer patients. Trimming pared 5 bases from V and 7 bases from J, leaving 18 bases between. Germline V gene lookup returns CDR1 SGDLS and CDR2 YYNGEE. The CDR3 spans 15 residues. The repertoire was sequenced with immunoSEQ multiplex PCR; TCRdb's copy has only in-frame clones and lacks some. The data contain roughly 88,000 clones, roughly 92% of them seen just once; the ten biggest clones take up nearly 0.95%. The rearrangement uses TRBV9 and TRBJ1-4; D gene unclear. This clonotype was obtained from a woman younger than 45 in good health. The sample was blood. The CDR3 DNA reads TGTGCCAGCAGTTTGAGTCCCTCCTTCGGTGAAAAACTGTTTTTT. It specifies CASSLSPSFGEKLFF.